A single sample is the source of the 2 T cell receptor beta chains below, sequenced in a study of cytomegalovirus exposure and HLA in healthy donors. Both 60 Vbeta primers and 13 Jbeta primers went into the PCR. This table comes from immunoSEQ multiplex PCR, and its TCRdb copy is limited to in-frame clones, with some not included. The sample consists of 150,000 or so clones, over 60% of them appearing once. Sequences were obtained from PBMCs. All receptors come from a girl aged 10 to 17 in good health and CMV-seronegative.

This clone has just one count. V usage is TRBV7-9 and J usage is TRBJ2-7; D perhaps matches TRBD1 (6 bases). Looked up from germline, CDR1 is SEHNR and CDR2 is FQNEAQ (reference sequence). V shed 5 bases and J shed 6 bases, with 14 bases lying between them. The CDR3 spans 13 residues. The CDR3 protein is CASSRTVRGEQYF. Here the CDR3 DNA reads TGTGCCAGCAGCCGGACAGTTCGAGGCGAGCAGTACTTC.

This clone turned up a few times. Different DNA sequences within this sample yield the same CDR3. The chain has TRBV6-6 and TRBJ2-2; possibly TRBD1 for D (5 bases). The CDR3 spans 14 residues. Trimming took 6 bases from V and 1 from J, leaving 9 bases between them. Germline V gene sequence: CDR1 MNHNY, CDR2 SVGAGI (reference sequence). The CDR3 sequence: CASRRGQNTGELFF. CDR3 DNA sequence: TGTGCCAGCAGGCGCGGACAGAACACCGGGGAGCTGTTTTTT.